These 3 T cell receptor beta chains were all obtained from the same sample, sequenced in a study of blood T cell repertoires in COVID-19 (dated by TCRdb to about 2020). The library came from the immunoSEQ multiplex PCR assay. TCRdb carries this immuneACCESS record with in-frame sequences only. Its versions omit some clonotypes, under half of them owing to an unresolved V gene in the studies checked, with the rest unexplained. In this sample the table shows approximately 470,000 clones, around 85% of which occur a single time. Approximately 3.2% of the sample is in the top ten clones. Input material: peripheral blood. These receptors came from a human donor in a cohort sampled during active COVID-19.

The chain links TRBV11-1 to TRBJ2-3; D remains unclear. Per germline, CDR1 SGHAT and CDR2 FQDESV (reference sequence). Trimming removed 2 bases at V and 3 bases at J, with 12 bases between. The length of the CDR3 is 15 residues. CDR3 amino acids: CASSLLSQDTDTQYF. CDR3 nucleotide sequence: TGTGCCAGCAGCTTACTGTCCCAGGATACAGATACGCAGTATTTT.

The genes are TRBV11-2 and TRBJ2-1; TRBD1 aligns across 8 bases. The V gene's germline CDR1 is SGHAT and CDR2 FQNNGV. The CDR3 spans 16 residues. Trimming removed 3 bases from V and 4 bases from J; junction bases left unmatched: 8. CDR3 nucleotides: TGTGCCAGCAGCTTCCCGCTCAGGGGGCAATACAATGAGCAGTTCTTC. As protein: CASSFPLRGQYNEQFF.

The chain combines TRBV2 with TRBJ1-1, with D uncertain. Trimming removed 4 bases at V and 1 base at J, with 10 bases between. The germline CDR1 and CDR2 sequences are SNHLY and FYNNEI. The CDR3 loop spans 14 amino acids. The CDR3 region is CASSATAWNTEAFF. CDR3 nucleotides: TGTGCCAGCAGTGCTACAGCCTGGAACACTGAAGCTTTCTTT.